This T cell receptor (beta chain) was recovered during a study of T cell repertoires in cytomegalovirus infection. Germline lookup yields CDR1 SQVTM and CDR2 ANQGSEA. The CDR3 has 13 amino acids. With 6 bases clipped from V and 3 bases from J, the junction kept 2 bases outside the gene matches. This clonotype was picked up many times. In TCRdb, the reads were re-called with MiXCR into one record per CDR3 protein. This sample has about 180,000 distinct CDR3 sequences; approximately 14% occur once, and the top ten carry roughly 27%. This sequence joins TRBV29-1 and TRBJ2-2, with 9 bases fitting TRBD1. The specimen was PBMCs. This receptor was obtained from a human donor in good health (CMV status not recorded). Some clones in this sample may be carry-over from other donors' samples. The CDR3: CSVGTGYTGELFF. The CDR3 DNA sequence: TGCAGCGTGGGGACAGGGTACACCGGGGAGCTGTTTTTT.